These T cell receptor beta chains were read from a single sample in a study of blood T cells in healthy people across ages. TCRdb processed the 5' RACE reads anew with MiXCR; each CDR3 protein has one entry. Among about 640,000 distinct CDR3 sequences listed, 25% to 30% were seen once. The specimen was blood. These receptors came from a woman of 80 years or more in good health. The CDR3 runs from the conserved cysteine through the conserved F or W. Each record gives: D gene, V gene, clone size, J gene, CDR3 DNA, CDR3 protein. A D gene is named only where the DNA matches it firmly. Not all rows give a size; the values are once, few, many and, for expanded clones, a class.

.	TRBV9	.	TRBJ1-5	TGTGCCAGCAGCGTATCGGCCACGAAGGGTCAGCCCCAGCATTTT	CASSVSATKGQPQHF
.	TRBV7-9	.	TRBJ1-1	TGTGCCAGCAGCTTGAATGCTGAAGCTTTCTTT	CASSLNAEAFF
.	TRBV3-1	.	TRBJ2-7	TGTGCCAGCAGCCTCGGAGCGGGCTCCTACGAGCAGGACTTC	CASSLGAGSYEQDF
TRBD2	TRBV6-1	.	TRBJ2-1	TGTGCCAGCAGTGAATCGCGGGGGGGCGGGGAGCAGTTCTTC	CASSESRGGGEQFF
.	TRBV7-2	.	TRBJ1-4	TGTGCCAGCAGCTTAGAGCCCCAAGAAAAACTGTTTTTT	CASSLEPQEKLFF
TRBD1	TRBV7-2	many	TRBJ2-3	TGTGCCAGCACATCACAAACAGGGGAAGGAACAGATACGCAGTATTTT	CASTSQTGEGTDTQYF
.	TRBV5-1	many	TRBJ2-7	TGCGCCAGCAGCTTGGGAGTAGAACAGACCTACGAGCAGTACTTC	CASSLGVEQTYEQYF
.	TRBV12-3/TRBV12-4	.	TRBJ1-1	TGTGCCGGCAGTCCTACAGGGAATAGGCTGTGGAGGAACACTGAAGCTTTCTTT	CAGSPTGNRLWRNTEAFF
TRBD1	TRBV3-1	many	TRBJ1-2	TGTGCCAGCAGGGGACAGGGTTTCCTCTATGGCTACACCTTC	CASRGQGFLYGYTF
.	TRBV25-1	many	TRBJ2-5	TGTGCCAGCAGTGAACGGGGAAGTGGGACCCAGTACTTC	CASSERGSGTQYF
.	TRBV20-1	.	TRBJ2-3	TGCAGTGCTAGACGGGGTCCGACAGATACGCAGTATTTT	CSARRGPTDTQYF
TRBD1	TRBV2	.	TRBJ1-1	TGTGCCAGCGCGGGACAGGGGTTGAGGGGCGCTGAAGCTTTCTTT	CASAGQGLRGAEAFF
TRBD1	TRBV5-8	many	TRBJ1-1	TGTGCCAGCAGCTCCCGACAGGGCAGCACTGAAGCTTTCTTT	CASSSRQGSTEAFF
.	TRBV12-3/TRBV12-4	many	TRBJ2-5	TGTGCCAGCAGTTGGACCGGGTCCGAAGAGACCCAGTACTTC	CASSWTGSEETQYF
TRBD2	TRBV6-5	.	TRBJ2-1	TGTGCCAGCATGGGAGGGAGCTATGAGCAGTTCTTC	CASMGGSYEQFF
.	TRBV5-1	.	TRBJ1-1	TGCGCCAGCAGCTCGGCCTCAGGGGCCCCTTTGAGCACTGAAGCTTTCTTT	CASSSASGAPLSTEAFF
TRBD1	TRBV20-1	many	TRBJ2-3	TGCAGTGCGGATGGACAGGGCTCTGGAGATACGCAGTATTTT	CSADGQGSGDTQYF
.	TRBV7-3	many	TRBJ2-5	TGTGCCAGCAGCTTTGAGCGCGGGGAGACCCAGTACTTC	CASSFERGETQYF
.	TRBV27	.	TRBJ2-3	TGTGCCAGCAACTATATAACCGGGACCCCTTCCACAGATACGCAGTATTTT	CASNYITGTPSTDTQYF
TRBD1	TRBV28	few	TRBJ1-1	TGTGCCAGCAGACTCTTGGGACAGGGGGCGAGGAACACTGAAGCTTTCTTT	CASRLLGQGARNTEAFF
.	TRBV7-9	many	TRBJ1-2	TGTGCCAGCAGCTCCGACGGTACGGCTTATATAGGAGGAGGCTACACCTTC	CASSSDGTAYIGGGYTF
TRBD1	TRBV5-6	many	TRBJ2-7	TGTGCCAGCAGCCCAGAATGGACAGGTTCCTACGAGCAGTACTTC	CASSPEWTGSYEQYF
.	TRBV5-1	many	TRBJ2-7	TGCGCCAGCAGCTTGGACTTTAATAGGGAGCAGTACTTC	CASSLDFNREQYF
.	TRBV20-1	many	TRBJ2-4	TGCAGTGCTAGGGCGCAGGGGAGAAACATTCAGTACTTC	CSARAQGRNIQYF
.	TRBV5-6	.	TRBJ1-1	TGTGCCAGCAGCCCGGATGGGGGGCGCAGATCGGCTGAAGCTTTCTTT	CASSPDGGRRSAEAFF
.	TRBV29-1	.	TRBJ1-1	TGCAGCGTTGAAGAGAACACTGAAGCTTTCTTT	CSVEENTEAFF
TRBD2	TRBV5-6	.	TRBJ2-1	TGTGCCAGCAGCTTGAGTGGCGGGAGTAATGAGCAGTTCTTC	CASSLSGGSNEQFF
TRBD2	TRBV10-3	many	TRBJ2-1	TGTGCCATTTACGGGGGGGGTACCTACAATGAGCAGTTCTTC	CAIYGGGTYNEQFF
.	TRBV7-3	.	TRBJ2-5	TGTGCCAGCAGCTTAACAGGGATGGAGACCCAGTACTTC	CASSLTGMETQYF
TRBD2	TRBV7-2	.	TRBJ2-7	TGTGCCAGCAGATCACCGGGACTAGGTTACAATGGGCAGTACTTC	CASRSPGLGYNGQYF
TRBD1	TRBV2	.	TRBJ1-2	TGTGCCAGCAGTGAACCCAAGGGACAGGGTTGGGGCTACACCTTC	CASSEPKGQGWGYTF
TRBD1	TRBV30	.	TRBJ1-3	TGTGCCTGGAGAGAACAGGGGGCGCCTGGAAACACCATATATTTT	CAWREQGAPGNTIYF